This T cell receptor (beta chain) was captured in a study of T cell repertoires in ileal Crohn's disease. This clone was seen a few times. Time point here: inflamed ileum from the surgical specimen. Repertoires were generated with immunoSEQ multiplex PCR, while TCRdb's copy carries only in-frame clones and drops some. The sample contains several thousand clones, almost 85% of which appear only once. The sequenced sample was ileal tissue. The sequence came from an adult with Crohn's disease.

CDR3 nucleotides: TGTGCCAGCAGCCCTAGCGGCCTTTACTACAATGAGCAGTTCTTC. It translates to CASSPSGLYYNEQFF. The rearrangement joins TRBV9 to TRBJ2-1, with 7 positions matching TRBD2. Germline assignment: CDR1 SGDLS and CDR2 YYNGEE. The CDR3 is 15 amino acids. J lost 3 bases, V lost 4 bases, and 7 bases had no gene match. The variable domain in full, completed from reference TRBV9 and TRBJ2-1, reads DSGVTQTPKHLITATGQRVTLRCSPRSGDLSVYWYQQSLDQGLQFLIQYYNGEERAKGNILERFSAQQFPDLHSELNLSSLELGDSALYFCASSPSGLYYNEQFFGPGTRLTVL.